Listed here are 7 T cell receptor beta chains from one sample, sequenced in a study of T cells in Graves' hyperthyroidism and ophthalmopathy. RNA transcripts gave rise to amplified TCR beta CDR3 regions. The HTBI set primed first-round TCR CDR3 RT-PCR. TCRdb fed the multiplex PCR reads into MiXCR, producing one record per CDR3 protein. The profile shows 500,000 to 650,000 distinct CDR3 sequences, roughly 15% of them singletons. Specimen: blood. These receptors were collected from a woman aged 45-65 years with Graves' ophthalmopathy.

This clonotype was found a few times. The chain is built from TRBV5-1 and TRBJ2-2; D is perhaps TRBD1 or TRBD2 (5 bases each). The CDR3 runs to 15 residues. V shed 0 bases and J shed 5 bases, with 11 bases lying between them. From germline, CDR1 is SGHRS and CDR2 YFSETQ. The CDR3 bases are TGCGCCAGCAGCTTGGCCAGGGAGCTAACCGGGGAGCTGTTTTTT. This codes for CASSLARELTGELFF.

The CDR3: CASTGATGGVRNEQFF. The CDR3 nucleotides are TGTGCCAGTACCGGTGCCACAGGGGGCGTTCGGAATGAGCAGTTCTTC. V usage is TRBV19 and J usage is TRBJ2-1, with 9 bases fitting TRBD1. The germline CDR1 and CDR2 sequences are LNHDA and SQIVND (reference sequence). V was pared by 7 bases and J by 7 bases, with 14 bases of the junction left unmatched. The CDR3 covers 16 residues.

This clonotype showed up many times. V gene TRBV5-1 combines with J gene TRBJ2-1; a possible D gene is TRBD2 (6 bases). Per germline, CDR1 SGHRS and CDR2 YFSETQ. The V end lost 1 base, the J end lost 0 bases, and 11 bases lay between the germline ends. The CDR3 extends over 16 amino acids. CDR3 bases: TGCGCCAGCAGCTTGTACGGCGGGGTCTCCTACAATGAGCAGTTCTTC. Protein: CASSLYGGVSYNEQFF. Combining the CDR3 with reference TRBV5-1 and TRBJ2-1 gives the whole variable domain KAGVTQTPRYLIKTRGQQVTLSCSPISGHRSVSWYQQTPGQGLQFLFEYFSETQRNKGNFPGRFSGRQFSNSRSEMNVSTLELGDSALYLCASSLYGGVSYNEQFFGPGTRLTVL.

At least ten counts were recorded for this clonotype. The chain couples TRBV7-8 to TRBJ1-2, with unresolved D. Trimming shortened V by 5 bases and J by 5 bases, and 15 bases separated the two germline ends. Germline-derived CDR1 and CDR2 are SGHVS and FQNEAQ. There are 14 residues in the CDR3. The CDR3 DNA reads TGTGCCAGCAGCCACAGAGGGTCCCATTATGGCTACACCTTC. As protein: CASSHRGSHYGYTF.

The rearrangement links TRBV19 to TRBJ2-4; the D gene is possibly TRBD1 (6 bases). Germline V gene data show CDR1 as LNHDA and CDR2 as SQIVND (reference sequence). Trimming stripped 3 bases from V and 2 bases from J, with 20 bases between. The CDR3 runs 18 residues. The CDR3 DNA sequence: TGTGCCAGTAGTATCACACCGGGACGGGGACAATCCAAAAACATTCAGTACTTC. Protein: CASSITPGRGQSKNIQYF. The full variable domain, completed using reference TRBV19 and TRBJ2-4, is DGGITQSPKYLFRKEGQNVTLSCEQNLNHDAMYWYRQDPGQGLRLIYYSQIVNDFQKGDIAEGYSVSREKKESFPLTVTSAQKNPTAFYLCASSITPGRGQSKNIQYFGAGTRLSVL.

This clonotype was counted between two and nine times. This sequence may be a read error, since a much larger clone differs from it by one base. The rearrangement uses TRBV18 and TRBJ2-7; perhaps TRBD2 as D (5 bases). Trimming took 3 bases from V and 2 from J, leaving 11 bases between them. Germline CDR1 KGHSH, CDR2 LQKENI. The CDR3 runs to 14 residues. This CDR3 reads CASSPERSPYEQYF. CDR3 bases: TGTGCCAGCTCACCTGAGCGGAGCCCCTACGAGCAGTACTTC.

This clonotype showed up many times. The V and J genes are TRBV3-1 and TRBJ1-1, with TRBD1 identical over 7 bases. Germline V gives CDR1 LGHDT, CDR2 YNNKEL (reference sequence). J lost 5 bases, V lost 3 bases, and 9 bases had no gene match. The CDR3 is 15 amino acids. CDR3 region: CASSQTGLGGTEAFF. The CDR3 region has the DNA TGTGCCAGCAGCCAGACAGGGTTGGGAGGGACTGAAGCTTTCTTT.